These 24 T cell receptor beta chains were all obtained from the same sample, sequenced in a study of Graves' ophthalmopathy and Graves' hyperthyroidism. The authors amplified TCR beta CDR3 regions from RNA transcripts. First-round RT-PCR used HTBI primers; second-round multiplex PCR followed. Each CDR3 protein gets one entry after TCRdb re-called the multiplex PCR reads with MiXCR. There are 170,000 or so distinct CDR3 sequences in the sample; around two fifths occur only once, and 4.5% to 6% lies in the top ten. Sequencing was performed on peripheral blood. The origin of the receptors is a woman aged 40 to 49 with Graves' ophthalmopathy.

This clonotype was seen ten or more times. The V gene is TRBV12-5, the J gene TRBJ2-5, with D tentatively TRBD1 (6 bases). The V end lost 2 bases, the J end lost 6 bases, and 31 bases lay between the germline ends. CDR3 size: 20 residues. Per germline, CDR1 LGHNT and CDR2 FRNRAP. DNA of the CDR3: TGTGCTAGTGGTTTGCCACCGGGACACGACAGTCCCGCCCAAAAAAAGACCCAGTACTTC. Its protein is CASGLPPGHDSPAQKKTQYF. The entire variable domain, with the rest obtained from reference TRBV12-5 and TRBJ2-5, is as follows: DARVTQTPRHKVTEMGQEVTMRCQPILGHNTVFWYRQTMMQGLELLAYFRNRAPLDDSGMPKDRFSAEMPDATLATLKIQPSEPRDSAVYFCASGLPPGHDSPAQKKTQYFGPGTRLLVL.

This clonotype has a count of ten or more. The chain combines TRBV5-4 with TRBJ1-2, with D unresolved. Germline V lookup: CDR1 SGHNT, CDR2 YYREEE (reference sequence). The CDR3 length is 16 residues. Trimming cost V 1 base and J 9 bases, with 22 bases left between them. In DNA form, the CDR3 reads TGTGCCAGCAGCTTGTACTCCTTATGGGCAGGAGTAAGCTACACCTTC. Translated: CASSLYSLWAGVSYTF.

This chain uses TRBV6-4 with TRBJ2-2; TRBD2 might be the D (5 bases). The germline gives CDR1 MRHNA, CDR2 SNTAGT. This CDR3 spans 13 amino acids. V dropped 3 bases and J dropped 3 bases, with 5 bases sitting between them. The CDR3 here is CASSEDYTGELFF. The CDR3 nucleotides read TGTGCCAGCAGTGAGGACTACACCGGGGAGCTGTTTTTT.

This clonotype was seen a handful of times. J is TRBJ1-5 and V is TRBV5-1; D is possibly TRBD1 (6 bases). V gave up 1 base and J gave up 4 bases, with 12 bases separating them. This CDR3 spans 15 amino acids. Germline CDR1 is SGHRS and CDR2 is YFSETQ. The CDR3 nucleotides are TGCGCCAGCAGCTTGACAGGGCAACAAAATCAGCCCCAGCATTTT. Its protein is CASSLTGQQNQPQHF.

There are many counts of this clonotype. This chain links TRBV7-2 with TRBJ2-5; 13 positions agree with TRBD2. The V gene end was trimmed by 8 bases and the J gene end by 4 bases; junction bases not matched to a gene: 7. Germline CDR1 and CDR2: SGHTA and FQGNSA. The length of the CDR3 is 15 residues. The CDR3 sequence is CASSPRTSGRETQYF. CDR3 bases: TGTGCCAGCTCACCCAGGACTAGCGGGAGAGAGACCCAGTACTTC.

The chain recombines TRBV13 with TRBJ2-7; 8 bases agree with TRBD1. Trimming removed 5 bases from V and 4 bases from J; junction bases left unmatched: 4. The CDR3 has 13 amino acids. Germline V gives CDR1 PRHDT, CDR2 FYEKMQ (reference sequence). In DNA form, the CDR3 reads TGTGCCAGCAGCGAAAACAGGGGGTACGAGCAGTACTTC. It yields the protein CASSENRGYEQYF.

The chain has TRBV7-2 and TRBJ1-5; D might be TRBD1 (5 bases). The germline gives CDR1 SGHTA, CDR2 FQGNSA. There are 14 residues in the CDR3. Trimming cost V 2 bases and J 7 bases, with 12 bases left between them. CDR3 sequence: CASSLQGGEQPQHF. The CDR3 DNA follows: TGTGCCAGCAGCTTACAGGGAGGAGAGCAGCCCCAGCATTTT. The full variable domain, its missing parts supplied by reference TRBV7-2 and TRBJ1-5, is GAGVSQSPSNKVTEKGKDVELRCDPISGHTALYWYRQSLGQGLEFLIYFQGNSAPDKSGLPSDRFSAERTGGSVSTLTIQRTQQEDSAVYLCASSLQGGEQPQHFGDGTRLSIL.

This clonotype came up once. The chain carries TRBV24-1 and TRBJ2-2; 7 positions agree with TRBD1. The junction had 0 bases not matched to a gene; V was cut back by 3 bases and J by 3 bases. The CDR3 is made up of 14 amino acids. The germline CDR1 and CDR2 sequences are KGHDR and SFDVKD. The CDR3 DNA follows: TGTGCCACCAGTGATACAGGGGACACCGGGGAGCTGTTTTTT. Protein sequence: CATSDTGDTGELFF.

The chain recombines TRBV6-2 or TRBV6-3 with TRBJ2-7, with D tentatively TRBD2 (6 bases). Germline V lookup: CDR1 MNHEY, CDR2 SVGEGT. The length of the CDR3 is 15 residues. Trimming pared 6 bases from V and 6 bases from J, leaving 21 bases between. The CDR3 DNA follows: TGTGCCAGCAGCCACGTGACTAGTGGGATGGGCGAGCAGTACTTC. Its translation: CASSHVTSGMGEQYF.

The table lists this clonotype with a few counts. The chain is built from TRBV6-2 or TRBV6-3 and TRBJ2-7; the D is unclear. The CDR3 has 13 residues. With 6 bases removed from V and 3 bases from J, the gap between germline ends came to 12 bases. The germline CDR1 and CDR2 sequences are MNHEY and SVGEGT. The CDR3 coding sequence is TGTGCCAGCAGCCAAGGGATGCACTACGAGCAGTACTTC. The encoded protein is CASSQGMHYEQYF.

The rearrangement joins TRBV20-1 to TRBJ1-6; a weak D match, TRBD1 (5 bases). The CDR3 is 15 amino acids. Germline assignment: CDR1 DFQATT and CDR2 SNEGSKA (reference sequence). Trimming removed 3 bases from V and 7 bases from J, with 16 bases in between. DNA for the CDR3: TGCAGTGCTAGTAGCGTGGGTCGGGGGAATTCACCCCTCCACTTT. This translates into CSASSVGRGNSPLHF.

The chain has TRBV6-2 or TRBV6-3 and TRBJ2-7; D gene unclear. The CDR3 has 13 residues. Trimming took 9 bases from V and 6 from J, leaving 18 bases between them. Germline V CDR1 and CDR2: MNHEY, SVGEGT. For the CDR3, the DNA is TGTGCCAGTCAGGATACTGGATCTTTCGAGCAGTACTTC. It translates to CASQDTGSFEQYF.

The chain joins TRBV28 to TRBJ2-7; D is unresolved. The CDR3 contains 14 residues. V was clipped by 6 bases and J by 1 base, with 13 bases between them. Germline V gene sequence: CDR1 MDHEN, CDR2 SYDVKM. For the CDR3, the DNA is TGTGCCAGCAGCCTGACACTAAGATCCTACGAGCAGTACTTC. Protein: CASSLTLRSYEQYF.

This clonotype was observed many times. CDR3 nucleotides: TGTGCCAGCGGCCCTACAGGGGGCACCGGGGAGCTGTTTTTT. Protein sequence: CASGPTGGTGELFF. V usage is TRBV6-2 or TRBV6-3 and J usage is TRBJ2-2, with 8 bases identical to TRBD1. The ends lost 8 bases at V and 4 bases at J; junction bases unmatched: 6. Germline V gene lookup returns CDR1 MNHEY and CDR2 SVGEGT. This CDR3 comprises 14 residues.

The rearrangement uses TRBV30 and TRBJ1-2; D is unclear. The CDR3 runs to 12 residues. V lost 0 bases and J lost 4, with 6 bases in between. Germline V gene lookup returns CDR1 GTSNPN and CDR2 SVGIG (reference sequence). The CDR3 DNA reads TGTGCCTGGAGTGTCGGGCTCTATGGCTACACCTTC. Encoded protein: CAWSVGLYGYTF.

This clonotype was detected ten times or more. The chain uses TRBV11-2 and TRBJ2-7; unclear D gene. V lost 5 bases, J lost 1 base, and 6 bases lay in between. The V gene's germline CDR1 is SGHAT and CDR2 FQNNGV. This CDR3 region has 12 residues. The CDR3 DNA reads TGTGCCAGCAGCCCACCATCCTACGAGCAGTACTTC. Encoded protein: CASSPPSYEQYF.

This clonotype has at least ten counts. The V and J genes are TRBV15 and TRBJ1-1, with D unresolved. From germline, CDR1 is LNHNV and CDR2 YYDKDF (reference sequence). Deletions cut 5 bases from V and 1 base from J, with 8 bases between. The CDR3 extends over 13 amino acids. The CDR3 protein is CATSRGRNTEAFF. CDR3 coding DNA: TGTGCCACCAGCCGCGGCAGGAACACTGAAGCTTTCTTT.

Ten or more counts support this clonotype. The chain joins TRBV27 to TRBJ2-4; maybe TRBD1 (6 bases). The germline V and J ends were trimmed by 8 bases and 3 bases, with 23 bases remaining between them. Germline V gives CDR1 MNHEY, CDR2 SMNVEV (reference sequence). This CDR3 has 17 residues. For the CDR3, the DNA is TGTGCCAGCGGAATCCCCTACAGGGATGGTGGCAAAAACATTCAGTACTTC. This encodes CASGIPYRDGGKNIQYF.

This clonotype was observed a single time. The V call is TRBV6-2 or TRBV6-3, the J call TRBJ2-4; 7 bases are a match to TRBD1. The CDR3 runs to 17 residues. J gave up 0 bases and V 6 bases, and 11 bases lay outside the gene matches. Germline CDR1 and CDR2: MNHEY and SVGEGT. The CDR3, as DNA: TGTGCCAGCAGCCCTACCCAGACAGGGATAGCCAAAAACATTCAGTACTTC. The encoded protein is CASSPTQTGIAKNIQYF.

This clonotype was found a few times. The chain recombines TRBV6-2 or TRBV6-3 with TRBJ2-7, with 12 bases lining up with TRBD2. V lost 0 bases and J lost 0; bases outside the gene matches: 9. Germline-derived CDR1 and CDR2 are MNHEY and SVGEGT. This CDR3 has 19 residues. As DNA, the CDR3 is TGTGCCAGCAGTTACTCTAGACTAGCGGGAGCTAGTAGCTCCTACGAGCAGTACTTC. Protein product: CASSYSRLAGASSSYEQYF.

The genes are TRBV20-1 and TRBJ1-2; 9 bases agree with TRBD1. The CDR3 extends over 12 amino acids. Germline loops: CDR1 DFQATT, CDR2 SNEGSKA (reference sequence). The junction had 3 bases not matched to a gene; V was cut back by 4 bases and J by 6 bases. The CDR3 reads CSAKQGAHGYTF. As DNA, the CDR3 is TGCAGTGCTAAACAGGGGGCCCATGGCTACACCTTC.

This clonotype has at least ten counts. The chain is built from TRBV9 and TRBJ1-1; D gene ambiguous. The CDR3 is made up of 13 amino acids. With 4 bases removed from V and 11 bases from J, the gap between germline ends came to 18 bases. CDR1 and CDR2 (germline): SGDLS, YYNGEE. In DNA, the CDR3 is TGTGCCAGCAGCAGGGAACCATTCGCCGAGGCTTTCTTT. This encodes CASSREPFAEAFF.

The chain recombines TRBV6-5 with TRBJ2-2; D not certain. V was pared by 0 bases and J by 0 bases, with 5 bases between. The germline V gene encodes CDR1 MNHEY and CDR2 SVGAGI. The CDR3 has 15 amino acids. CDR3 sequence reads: CASSYSNPNTGELFF. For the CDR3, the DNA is TGTGCCAGCAGTTACTCAAACCCGAACACCGGGGAGCTGTTTTTT.

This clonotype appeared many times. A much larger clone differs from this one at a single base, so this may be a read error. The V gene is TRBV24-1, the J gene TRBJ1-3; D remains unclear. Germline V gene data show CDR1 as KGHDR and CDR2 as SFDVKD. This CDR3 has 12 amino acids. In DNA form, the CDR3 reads TGTGTCACCAGTGATTTCGGACACACCATATATTTT. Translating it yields CVTSDFGHTIYF.